Listed below are T cell receptor beta chains from one sample, sequenced in a study of T-cell memory formation after mild COVID-19. Via MiXCR, TCRdb re-called the 5' RACE reads, giving one row per CDR3 protein. The sample shows around 370,000 distinct CDR3 sequences, around 20% of them seen only once. The specimen was PBMCs or a T cell subset sorted from them (not recorded which). The source of these receptors is an adult woman who had mild COVID-19 (a few samples of this study predate the infection). Cell type and time point are not known. CDR3s include the opening cysteine and the closing phenylalanine or tryptophan. The order of the fields is clone size, J gene, V gene, D gene, CDR3 length, CDR3 protein. D genes are given only for firm matches. Rows may omit the clone size; those that give it use once, few, many or a size class.

>once|TRBJ2-1|TRBV20-1|TRBD2|15
CSARELAGGTNEQFF
>once|TRBJ2-5|TRBV3-1|-|12
CASSRQTRTQYF
>few|TRBJ1-6|TRBV25-1|TRBD1|13
CATRDRENSPLHF
>-|TRBJ2-7|TRBV29-1|-|14
CSVEDRSSSYEQYF
>-|TRBJ2-1|TRBV29-1|-|16
CSVELLDGTVTSEQFF
>-|TRBJ2-3|TRBV7-9|-|16
CASSLLTGLSTDTQYF
>-|TRBJ1-1|TRBV9|TRBD1|14
CASSPWDRVKEAFF
>few|TRBJ2-1|TRBV7-9|-|17
CASSDITTAAPGFEQFF
>-|TRBJ2-1|TRBV7-9|TRBD2|15
CASSSRTSGRNEQFF
>many|TRBJ2-1|TRBV29-1|TRBD2|14
CSVERNGRRFEQFF
>few|TRBJ2-4|TRBV4-3|-|16
CASSQELNTATHIQYF
>few|TRBJ2-5|TRBV7-6|-|18
CASSLGQGGSGWAETQYF
>few|TRBJ1-1|TRBV20-1|-|13
CSARSGGGPEAFF
>few|TRBJ2-7|TRBV6-5|-|14
CASSRTTGSYEQYF
>few|TRBJ2-2|TRBV28|TRBD2|15
CASSSAGTNTGELFF
>-|TRBJ1-2|TRBV14|-|14
CASSQVSRGYGYTF
>-|TRBJ1-2|TRBV18|-|16
CASSPNAGGVGVGYTF
>-|TRBJ1-5|TRBV7-6|-|17
CASSLEAFGYSNQPQHF
>few|TRBJ2-7|TRBV4-3|-|16
CASSQIVGGTSYEQYF
>few|TRBJ2-2|TRBV20-1|TRBD1|15
CSAHRGHIATGELFF
>-|TRBJ2-1|TRBV7-8|TRBD2|14
CASSELAGGFEQFF
>few|TRBJ2-4|TRBV7-9|TRBD1|12
CASSLVGTGLHF
>-|TRBJ2-7|TRBV12-3/TRBV12-4|TRBD2|16
CASSYSPSGSSYEQYF
>-|TRBJ2-1|TRBV6-5|-|13
CASSSTRYNEQFF
>-|TRBJ2-7|TRBV6-1|TRBD2|15
CASSQRASGSYEQYF
>-|TRBJ2-5|TRBV3-1|TRBD1|14
CASSQWDRGETQYF
>few|TRBJ2-1|TRBV2|-|18
CASSGSTLGPVSWNEQFF
>few|TRBJ1-5|TRBV7-8|TRBD1|14
CASSVQGAGQPQHF
>many|TRBJ2-3|TRBV6-1|TRBD2|13
CASSSGGADTQYF
>few|TRBJ2-3|TRBV7-2|TRBD2|16
CASSPLAGGLRSAQYF
>-|TRBJ1-6|TRBV7-2|-|11
CASSTNSPLHF
>-|TRBJ1-5|TRBV3-1|-|15
CASSQDGQLNQPQHF
>few|TRBJ1-6|TRBV7-9|-|12
CASSLDRSPLHF
>many|TRBJ2-2|TRBV30|-|13
CAWSGGSTGELFF
>-|TRBJ2-3|TRBV5-4|-|13
CASPLRDTDTQYF
>-|TRBJ2-1|TRBV30|-|13
CAWSVGGLGEQFF
>few|TRBJ2-1|TRBV2|TRBD2|17
CASSGSGVWVSGNEQFF
>few|TRBJ1-2|TRBV7-6|-|15
CASSLAGDGSYGYTF
>-|TRBJ2-2|TRBV4-2|TRBD2|13
CASGLVSTGELFF
>few|TRBJ1-5|TRBV6-1|-|15
CASTPTREAWQPQHF
>-|TRBJ2-1|TRBV9|TRBD2|16
CASSVESSGSWYEQFF
>few|TRBJ2-7|TRBV29-1|-|12
CSAEGQFYEQYF
>-|TRBJ2-5|TRBV13|TRBD1|15
CASSFRGQSLETQYF
>-|TRBJ1-5|TRBV12-3/TRBV12-4|-|15
CASSLVGQGGQPQHF
>few|TRBJ2-3|TRBV7-2|TRBD2|15
CASSSLAGGRDTQYF
>-|TRBJ1-1|TRBV7-2|-|13
CASSLGGAGEAFF
>-|TRBJ1-2|TRBV7-2|-|13
CASSFGPSYGYTF
>-|TRBJ1-2|TRBV12-3/TRBV12-4|TRBD1|14
CASSLTGSGYGYTF
>few|TRBJ2-5|TRBV7-9|-|14
CASSLQGGQETQYF
>many|TRBJ2-4|TRBV20-1|-|12
CSALRDQNIQYF
>-|TRBJ2-7|TRBV20-1|TRBD1|12
CSAQTGGYEQYF
>-|TRBJ1-5|TRBV4-1|TRBD1|15
CASSRTGLYDQPQHF
>-|TRBJ2-7|TRBV7-2|TRBD2|15
CASRDSLQLAGEQYF
>-|TRBJ1-2|TRBV13|-|12
CASSFQYYGYTF
>-|TRBJ2-1|TRBV5-1|-|12
CASSLSQGEQFF
>-|TRBJ2-7|TRBV7-9|-|14
CASSSGTPSYEQYF
>-|TRBJ1-2|TRBV9|-|14
CASSVDFGNYGYTF
>few|TRBJ2-5|TRBV20-1|-|13
CSARRPGLETQYF
>few|TRBJ1-2|TRBV20-1|-|14
CSARASDSYYGYTF
>few|TRBJ1-1|TRBV19|TRBD1|17
CASSMARDRGRGTEAFF